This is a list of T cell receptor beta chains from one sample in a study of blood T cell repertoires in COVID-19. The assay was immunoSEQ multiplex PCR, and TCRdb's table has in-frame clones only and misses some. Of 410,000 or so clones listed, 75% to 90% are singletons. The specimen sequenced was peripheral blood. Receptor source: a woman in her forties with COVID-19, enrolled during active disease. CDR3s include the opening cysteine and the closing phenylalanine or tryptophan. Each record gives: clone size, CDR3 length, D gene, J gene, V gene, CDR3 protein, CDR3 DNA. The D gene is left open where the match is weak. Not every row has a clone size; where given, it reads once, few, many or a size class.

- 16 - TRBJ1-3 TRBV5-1 CASSLTPAGSGNTIYF TGCGCCAGCAGCTTGACACCCGCGGGGTCTGGAAACACCATATATTTT
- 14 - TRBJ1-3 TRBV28 CASSFWGQEDTIYF TGTGCCAGCAGTTTCTGGGGGCAGGAGGACACCATATATTTT
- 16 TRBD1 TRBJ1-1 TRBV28 CASRGTGQGENTEAFF TGTGCCAGCAGGGGGACAGGACAGGGCGAGAACACTGAAGCTTTCTTT
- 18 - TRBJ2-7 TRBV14 CASSQTFRQSFHSYEQYF TGTGCCAGCAGCCAAACTTTCCGACAGTCCTTCCACTCCTACGAGCAGTACTTC
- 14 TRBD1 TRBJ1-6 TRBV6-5 CASSLGQDNSPLHF TGTGCCAGCAGTCTGGGACAGGATAATTCACCCCTCCACTTT
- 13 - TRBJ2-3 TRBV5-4 CASSLDLEGRQYF TGTGCCAGCAGCTTAGACCTAGAAGGGAGGCAGTATTTT
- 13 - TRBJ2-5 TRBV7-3 CASSKGSQETQYF TGTGCCAGCAGCAAGGGGTCCCAAGAGACCCAGTACTTC
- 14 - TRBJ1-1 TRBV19 CASSIPQSNTEAFF TGTGCCAGTAGTATACCACAGTCGAACACTGAAGCTTTCTTT
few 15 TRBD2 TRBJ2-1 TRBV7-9 CASSTTGLANNEQFF TGTGCCAGCAGCACCACGGGACTAGCTAACAATGAGCAGTTCTTC
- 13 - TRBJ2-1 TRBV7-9 CASSVGQYNEQFF TGTGCCAGCAGCGTTGGACAGTACAATGAGCAGTTCTTC
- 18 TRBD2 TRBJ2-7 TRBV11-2 CASRNPGTSGRSYYEQYF TGTGCCAGCAGAAACCCCGGGACTAGCGGGAGATCTTACTACGAGCAGTACTTC
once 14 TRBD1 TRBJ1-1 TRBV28 CASLKQGSNTEAFF TGTGCCAGCCTAAAACAGGGGTCGAACACTGAAGCTTTCTTT
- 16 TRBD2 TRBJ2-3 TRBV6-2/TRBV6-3 CASSSLAGERSDTQYF TGTGCCAGCAGTTCTCTAGCGGGAGAAAGGTCAGATACGCAGTATTTT
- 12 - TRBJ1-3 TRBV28 CASTFPGNTIYF TGTGCCAGCACCTTCCCTGGAAACACCATATATTTT
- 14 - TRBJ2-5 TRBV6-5 CASSYGGKGETQYF TGTGCCAGCAGTTACGGGGGGAAGGGAGAGACCCAGTACTTC
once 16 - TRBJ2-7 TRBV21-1 CASSPWVRGYVHEQYF TGTGCCAGCAGCCCCTGGGTAAGGGGTTATGTGCACGAGCAGTACTTC
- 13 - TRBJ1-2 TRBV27 CASSLNRVGGYTF TGTGCCAGCAGTTTAAACAGGGTTGGAGGCTACACCTTC
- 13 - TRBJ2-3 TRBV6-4 CASSVESTDTQYF TGTGCCAGCAGTGTGGAGAGCACAGATACGCAGTATTTT
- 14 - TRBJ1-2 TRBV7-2 CASSLGGIPDGYTF TGTGCCAGCAGCTTGGGGGGGATCCCGGATGGCTACACCTTC
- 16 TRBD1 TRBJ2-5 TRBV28 CAGSLSRTGGSETQYF TGTGCCGGCAGTTTATCAAGGACAGGGGGCTCAGAGACCCAGTACTTC
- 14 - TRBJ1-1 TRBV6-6 CASSFVGGVTEAFF TGTGCCAGCAGTTTCGTAGGGGGGGTCACTGAAGCTTTCTTT
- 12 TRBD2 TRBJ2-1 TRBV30 CASSSGFNEQFF TGTGCCTCCTCTAGCGGATTCAATGAGCAGTTCTTC
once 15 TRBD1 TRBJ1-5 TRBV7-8 CASSLDPRQGQPQHF TGTGCCAGCAGCTTAGACCCTCGACAGGGCCAGCCCCAGCATTTT
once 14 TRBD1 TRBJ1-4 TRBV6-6 CASSYRGQGGKLFF TGTGCCAGCAGTTACAGGGGACAGGGTGGAAAACTGTTTTTT
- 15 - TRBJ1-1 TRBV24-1 CATSDSAQGDTEAFF TGTGCCACCAGTGATTCAGCACAGGGAGACACTGAAGCTTTCTTT
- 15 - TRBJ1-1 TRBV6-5 CASSYSAGVSTEAFF TGTGCCAGCAGTTACTCGGCAGGGGTGAGCACTGAAGCTTTCTTT
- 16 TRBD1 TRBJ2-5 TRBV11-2 CASSLGGQGARETQYF TGTGCCAGCAGCTTAGGGGGACAGGGGGCGCGAGAGACCCAGTACTTC
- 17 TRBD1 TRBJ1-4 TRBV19 CASSWSGTGAPNEKLFF TGTGCCAGTAGTTGGTCCGGGACAGGTGCCCCAAACGAAAAACTGTTTTTT
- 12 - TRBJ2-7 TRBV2 CASSEFNYEQYF TGTGCCAGCAGTGAGTTCAACTACGAGCAGTACTTC
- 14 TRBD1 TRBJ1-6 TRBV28 CASSRQGANSPLHF TGTGCCAGCAGTCGACAGGGGGCAAATTCACCCCTCCACTTT
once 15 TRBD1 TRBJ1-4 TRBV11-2 CASSATGAIGEKLFF TGTGCCAGCAGCGCAACAGGGGCAATTGGTGAAAAACTGTTTTTT
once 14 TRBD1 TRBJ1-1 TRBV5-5 CASSWDRESTEAFF TGTGCCAGCAGCTGGGACAGGGAGAGCACTGAAGCTTTCTTT
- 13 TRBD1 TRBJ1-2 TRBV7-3 CASSLDRDYGYTF TGTGCCAGCAGCTTAGACAGGGACTATGGCTACACCTTC
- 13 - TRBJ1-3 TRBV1 CTSSRRCGNTIYF TGCACCAGCAGCCGGCGGTGCGGGAACACCATATATTTT
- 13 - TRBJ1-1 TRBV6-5 CASSLALNTEAFF TGTGCCAGCAGTTTGGCATTGAACACTGAAGCTTTCTTT
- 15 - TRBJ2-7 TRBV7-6 CASGSNRASADEQYF TGTGCCAGCGGCAGTAATCGGGCTAGCGCGGACGAGCAGTACTTC
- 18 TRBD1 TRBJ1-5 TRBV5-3 CASSGGDREVDGTQPQHF TGTGCCTCCAGCGGGGGGGACAGGGAAGTCGACGGGACTCAGCCCCAGCATTTT
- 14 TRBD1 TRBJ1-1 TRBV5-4 CASSFEGQGARAFF TGTGCCAGCAGCTTTGAAGGACAGGGGGCTCGGGCTTTCTTT